The clone carrying this T cell receptor beta chain was recorded a few times. Its antigen remains unidentified. A sample-barcoded 5' primer and a J-beta primer mix were used in a second PCR of about 7 to 12 cycles. In TCRdb, the 5' RACE reads were re-called with MiXCR into one record per CDR3 protein. The table lists under 1,000,000 distinct CDR3 sequences, about half of them singletons. V was shortened by 7 bases and J by 3 bases, with 37 bases between the two germline ends. The CDR3 is 22 residues long. The data stem from a study of blood T cells in healthy people across ages. About the study: The template switching approach captured approximately one barcoded beta molecule for every two T cells. Regarding the study as a whole: Naive T cell percentage strongly correlated with TCR beta diversity. It was not known whether donors were CMV positive (a possible confounder of expanded clonotype changes).

Sequencing input: blood. The TCR originated in an elderly man in good health. The J gene is TRBJ2-1, the V gene TRBV12-3 or TRBV12-4, with TRBD1 as a possible D gene (6 bases). The CDR3: CASKLDSFLPPMGSRLYNEQFF. The CDR3 bases are TGTGCCAGCAAACTGGACAGTTTCCTCCCCCCAATGGGTTCCCGGCTCTACAATGAGCAGTTCTTC.